A single sample is the source of the 20 T cell receptor beta chains below, sequenced in a study of cytomegalovirus exposure and HLA in healthy donors. The method was immunoSEQ multiplex PCR; TCRdb's version includes in-frame clones alone and lacks a portion of them. The data contain about 160,000 clones, just under 90% of them singletons. Material for sequencing was PBMCs. Source of these receptors: a woman younger than 35 in good health and CMV-seropositive.

The CDR3 region is CASSLVLRWDREGRGQFF. In DNA, the CDR3 is TGCGCCAGCAGCTTGGTTTTAAGGTGGGACAGGGAAGGACGGGGGCAGTTCTTC. The chain carries TRBV5-1 and TRBJ2-1; 9 bases map to TRBD1. CDR3 size: 18 residues. Germline loops: CDR1 SGHRS, CDR2 YFSETQ. V trimming: 0 bases; J trimming: 12 bases; junction bases outside the gene matches: 19.

The chain joins TRBV5-1 to TRBJ1-1; the match to TRBD1 covers 8 bases. The length of the CDR3 is 16 residues. V lost 4 bases and J lost 0; bases outside the gene matches: 8. Germline V CDR1 and CDR2: SGHRS, YFSETQ. In DNA, the CDR3 is TGCGCCAGCAGCCCGTGGACAGGGATCGTGAACACTGAAGCTTTCTTT. Its protein product is CASSPWTGIVNTEAFF. Complete variable domain (other parts from reference TRBV5-1 and TRBJ1-1): KAGVTQTPRYLIKTRGQQVTLSCSPISGHRSVSWYQQTPGQGLQFLFEYFSETQRNKGNFPGRFSGRQFSNSRSEMNVSTLELGDSALYLCASSPWTGIVNTEAFFGQGTRLTVV.

The V call is TRBV5-4, the J call TRBJ1-4; TRBD1 is a possible D gene (5 bases). The CDR3 is 14 amino acids. The V end lost 2 bases, the J end lost 3 bases, and 8 bases lay between the germline ends. CDR1 and CDR2 (germline): SGHNT, YYREEE (reference sequence). The DNA of the CDR3 is TGTGCCAGCAGCTTCGGGGGTGCTAATGAAAAACTGTTTTTT. Its protein is CASSFGGANEKLFF. The full variable domain, with the rest looked up from reference TRBV5-4 and TRBJ1-4, is ETGVTQSPTHLIKTRGQQVTLRCSSQSGHNTVSWYQQALGQGPQFIFQYYREEENGRGNFPPRFSGLQFPNYSSELNVNALELDDSALYLCASSFGGANEKLFFGSGTQLSVL.

In DNA, the CDR3 is TGTGCCAGCAGCTTATCCTCTGGGACAGCCTACGAGCAGTACTTC. This sequence encodes CASSLSSGTAYEQYF. The rearrangement links TRBV7-3 to TRBJ2-7; 7 bases map to TRBD1. Germline-derived CDR1 and CDR2 are SGHTA and FQGTGA. Trimming took 2 bases from V and 2 from J; bases not matched to a gene: 6. This CDR3 spans 15 amino acids.

The gene calls are TRBV5-1 and TRBJ1-2, with a weak D call TRBD1 (5 bases). The germline V gene encodes CDR1 SGHRS and CDR2 YFSETQ. The CDR3 totals 14 residues. V lost 6 bases to trimming and J lost 3 bases, with 15 bases between them. The chain's CDR3 is CASKKGQLHYGYTF. The CDR3 DNA reads TGCGCCAGCAAAAAAGGACAACTCCACTATGGCTACACCTTC. Combining the CDR3 with reference TRBV5-1 and TRBJ1-2 gives the whole variable domain KAGVTQTPRYLIKTRGQQVTLSCSPISGHRSVSWYQQTPGQGLQFLFEYFSETQRNKGNFPGRFSGRQFSNSRSEMNVSTLELGDSALYLCASKKGQLHYGYTFGSGTRLTVV.

V gene TRBV28 combines with J gene TRBJ2-6; weak D call: TRBD2 (7 bases). V lost 2 bases to trimming and J lost 0 bases, with 14 bases between them. Germline CDR1 MDHEN, CDR2 SYDVKM. The CDR3 spans 18 residues. The CDR3 DNA is TGTGCCAGCAGTTTAAGGGGGGGGAGGCTCTCTGGGGCCAACGTCCTGACTTTC. It translates to CASSLRGGRLSGANVLTF.

The CDR3 DNA reads as TGTGCCAGCAGCCAATTCCGGGACAGGGACGGTGTAGAGACCCAGTACTTC. Its protein product is CASSQFRDRDGVETQYF. This chain joins TRBV14 and TRBJ2-5, with TRBD1 matching 9 bases. The trim removed 2 bases at V and 4 bases at J, leaving 11 bases unmatched. CDR1 is SGHDN, CDR2 FVKESK, per germline. The CDR3 length is 17 residues.

This clone has a handful of counts. This chain connects TRBV28 to TRBJ1-1, with TRBD1 identical over 10 bases. V dropped 4 bases and J dropped 3; count of bases not matched to a gene: 8. The CDR3 sequence is 16 residues long. CDR1 MDHEN and CDR2 SYDVKM come from the germline V gene. The CDR3 sequence: CASSSPWTGGDTEAFF. CDR3 DNA: TGTGCCAGCAGTTCCCCATGGACAGGGGGGGACACTGAAGCTTTCTTT.

The V gene is TRBV5-4, the J gene TRBJ2-1; 8 bases fit TRBD1. The CDR3 runs 16 residues. From germline, CDR1 is SGHNT and CDR2 YYREEE (reference sequence). The V gene end was trimmed by 4 bases and the J gene end by 4 bases; junction bases not matched to a gene: 10. CDR3 nucleotides: TGTGCCAGCAGCCTACCTCGGACAGGGCGATACAATGAGCAGTTCTTC. Protein sequence: CASSLPRTGRYNEQFF.

The gene calls are TRBV19 and TRBJ2-5, with D possibly matching TRBD2 (5 bases). Germline V gene data show CDR1 as LNHDA and CDR2 as SQIVND (reference sequence). The CDR3 sequence is 15 residues long. Trimming took off 6 bases at V and 5 bases at J, with 19 bases between the two ends. As DNA, the CDR3 is TGTGCCAGTAGCCACACTAAGGAGGTCTTTGAGACCCAGTACTTC. Amino acids: CASSHTKEVFETQYF.

The V gene is TRBV9, the J gene TRBJ2-1; TRBD2 agrees at 9 bases. Germline V gene lookup returns CDR1 SGDLS and CDR2 YYNGEE. The junction had 5 bases not matched to a gene; V was cut back by 6 bases and J by 4 bases. The length of the CDR3 is 14 residues. CDR3 coding DNA: TGTGCCAGCACCCCTAGCGGGAAGTACAATGAGCAGTTCTTC. Its protein is CASTPSGKYNEQFF.

The chain carries TRBV18 and TRBJ2-1, with 7 bases identical to TRBD1. The germline V gene has CDR1 KGHSH and CDR2 LQKENI. This CDR3 has 15 amino acids. V lost 2 bases to trimming and J lost 6 bases; unmatched junction nucleotides: 7. The CDR3 here is CASSPIGGSGNEQFF. CDR3 DNA sequence: TGTGCCAGCTCACCAATAGGGGGCTCGGGCAATGAGCAGTTCTTC.

V and J are TRBV5-4 and TRBJ2-2, with 9 positions matching TRBD2. CDR3 length: 15 residues. Per the germline V gene, CDR1 is SGHNT and CDR2 is YYREEE (reference sequence). V was pared by 7 bases and J by 5 bases, with 9 bases of the junction left unmatched. This CDR3 reads CASGIAGVGTGELFF. The CDR3 DNA is TGTGCCAGCGGTATAGCGGGAGTTGGGACCGGGGAGCTGTTTTTT. The full variable domain, with the rest looked up from reference TRBV5-4 and TRBJ2-2, is ETGVTQSPTHLIKTRGQQVTLRCSSQSGHNTVSWYQQALGQGPQFIFQYYREEENGRGNFPPRFSGLQFPNYSSELNVNALELDDSALYLCASGIAGVGTGELFFGEGSRLTVL.

This clone has only a few counts. This rearrangement joins TRBV30 to TRBJ1-2; possibly TRBD1 for D (6 bases). Trimming took 3 bases from V and 8 from J, leaving 13 bases between them. Looked up from germline, CDR1 is GTSNPN and CDR2 is SVGIG (reference sequence). The CDR3 is made up of 12 amino acids. In DNA, the CDR3 is TGTGCCTGGAGAAGACAGGACGGGGGCTACACCTTC. Amino acid sequence: CAWRRQDGGYTF. Filled out from reference TRBV30 and TRBJ1-2, the complete variable domain reads SQTIHQWPATLVQPVGSPLSLECTVEGTSNPNLYWYRQAAGRGLQLLFYSVGIGQISSEVPQNLSASRPQDRQFILSSKKLLLSDSGFYLCAWRRQDGGYTFGSGTRLTVV.

The chain links TRBV19 to TRBJ1-3; a weak D match, TRBD1 (5 bases). CDR1 and CDR2 (germline): LNHDA, SQIVND (reference sequence). V was trimmed by 7 bases and J by 2 bases, leaving 12 bases between them. This CDR3 comprises 14 residues. The CDR3 spells CASNPQGTGNTIYF. The DNA of the CDR3 is TGTGCCAGTAATCCTCAGGGTACTGGAAACACCATATATTTT.

The chain couples TRBV9 to TRBJ2-3, with D perhaps TRBD2 (5 bases). Germline V gene sequence: CDR1 SGDLS, CDR2 YYNGEE. The CDR3 is made up of 17 amino acids. Trimming cost V 0 bases and J 0 bases, with 14 bases left between them. CDR3 DNA sequence: TGTGCCAGCAGCGTAGCTGGACTCGTAGGTAGCACAGATACGCAGTATTTT. It codes for CASSVAGLVGSTDTQYF.

This clone was recorded a few times. The chain links TRBV10-3 to TRBJ2-7; 8 positions match TRBD2. The CDR3 is made up of 15 amino acids. Trimming cost V 8 bases and J 7 bases; bases outside gene matches: 16. Germline CDR1 ENHRY, CDR2 SYGVKD. The chain's CDR3 is CAISGREAGVGEQYF. The CDR3 bases are TGTGCCATCTCCGGGCGGGAAGCGGGAGTGGGGGAGCAGTACTTC.

V gene TRBV11-1 combines with J gene TRBJ2-7; weak D call: TRBD2 (5 bases). Trimming took 1 base from V and 1 from J, leaving 8 bases between them. Germline V gives CDR1 SGHAT, CDR2 FQDESV (reference sequence). The CDR3 extends over 14 amino acids. The CDR3 sequence is CASSLGRRSYEQYF. The CDR3 DNA sequence: TGTGCCAGCAGCTTAGGCCGGAGGTCCTACGAGCAGTACTTC.

The chain uses TRBV5-6 and TRBJ2-1; 14 bases match TRBD2. This CDR3 comprises 16 residues. V was clipped by 5 bases and J by 6 bases; unmatched bases: 7. Looked up from germline, CDR1 is SGHDT and CDR2 is YYEEEE. As DNA, the CDR3 is TGTGCCAGCAGTTCGGGACTAGCGGGAGAGGTCAATGAGCAGTTCTTC. Protein sequence: CASSSGLAGEVNEQFF.

The chain employs TRBV29-1 and TRBJ2-3; TRBD2 matches 7 bases. The V and J ends lost 4 bases and 10 bases, in that order; junction bases with no gene match: 20. The CDR3 has 16 amino acids. CDR1 is SQVTM and CDR2 is ANQGSEA in the germline V gene. As DNA, the CDR3 is TGCAGCGTTGGAGGTTGGGCCCAATCGACCCGGGGGGCGCAGTATTTT. As protein: CSVGGWAQSTRGAQYF.